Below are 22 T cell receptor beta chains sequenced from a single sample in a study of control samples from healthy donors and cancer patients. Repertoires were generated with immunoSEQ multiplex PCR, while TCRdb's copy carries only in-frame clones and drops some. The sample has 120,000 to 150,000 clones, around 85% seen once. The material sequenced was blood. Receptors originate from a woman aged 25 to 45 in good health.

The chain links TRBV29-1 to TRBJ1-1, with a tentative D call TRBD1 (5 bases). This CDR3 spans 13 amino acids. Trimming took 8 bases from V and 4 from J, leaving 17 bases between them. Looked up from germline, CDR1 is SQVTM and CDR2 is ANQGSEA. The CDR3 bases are TGCAGCACCCGGTCGGGACTGGGCACTGAAGCTTTCTTT. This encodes CSTRSGLGTEAFF.

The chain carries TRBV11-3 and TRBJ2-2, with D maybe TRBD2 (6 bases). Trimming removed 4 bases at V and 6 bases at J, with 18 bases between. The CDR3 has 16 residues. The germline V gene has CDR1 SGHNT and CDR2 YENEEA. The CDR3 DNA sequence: TGTGCCAGCAGCTCCCGACTAACGGGAGTATCCGGGGAGCTGTTTTTT. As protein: CASSSRLTGVSGELFF.

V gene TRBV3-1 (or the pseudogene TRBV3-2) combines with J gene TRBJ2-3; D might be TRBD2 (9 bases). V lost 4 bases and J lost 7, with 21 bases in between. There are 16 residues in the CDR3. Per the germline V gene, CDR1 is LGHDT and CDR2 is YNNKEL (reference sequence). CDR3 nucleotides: TGTGCCAGCAGCCCTCAGGGGGCGGGAGGGCGACATACGCAGTATTTT. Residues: CASSPQGAGGRHTQYF.

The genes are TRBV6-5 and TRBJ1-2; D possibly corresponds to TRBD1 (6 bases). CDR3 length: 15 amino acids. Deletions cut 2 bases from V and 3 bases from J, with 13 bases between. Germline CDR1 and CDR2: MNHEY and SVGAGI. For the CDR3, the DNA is TGTGCCAGCAGTTACCGACATTCAGGGGACTATGGCTACACCTTC. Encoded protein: CASSYRHSGDYGYTF.

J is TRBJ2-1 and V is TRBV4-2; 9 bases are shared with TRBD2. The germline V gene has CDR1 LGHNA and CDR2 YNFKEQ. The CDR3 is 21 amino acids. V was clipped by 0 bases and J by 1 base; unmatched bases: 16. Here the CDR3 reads CASSQDRGVAGARSSYNEQFF. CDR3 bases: TGTGCCAGCAGCCAAGATCGTGGAGTAGCGGGGGCCAGGTCGTCCTACAATGAGCAGTTCTTC.

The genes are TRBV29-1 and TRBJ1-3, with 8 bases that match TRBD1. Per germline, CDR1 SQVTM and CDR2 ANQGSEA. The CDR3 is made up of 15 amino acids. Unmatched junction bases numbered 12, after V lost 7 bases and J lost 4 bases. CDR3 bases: TGCAGCGCCCTGGGGACACAGGGGGAAGGAAACACCATATATTTT. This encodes CSALGTQGEGNTIYF.

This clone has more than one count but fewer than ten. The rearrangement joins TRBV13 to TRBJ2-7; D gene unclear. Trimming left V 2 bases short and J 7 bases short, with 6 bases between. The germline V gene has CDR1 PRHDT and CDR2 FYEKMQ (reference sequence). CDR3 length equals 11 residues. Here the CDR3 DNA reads TGTGCCAGCAGCTTACAGAGGGAGCAGTACTTC. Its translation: CASSLQREQYF.

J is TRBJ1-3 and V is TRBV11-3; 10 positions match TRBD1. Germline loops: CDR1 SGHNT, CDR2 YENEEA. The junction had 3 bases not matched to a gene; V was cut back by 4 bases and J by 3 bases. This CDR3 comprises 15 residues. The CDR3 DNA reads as TGTGCCAGCAGCTGGCGGACAGGGGGTGGAAACACCATATATTTT. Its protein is CASSWRTGGGNTIYF.

CDR3 nucleotide sequence: TGTGCCAGCAGCTCCCCGCCACAGGGCCCGGGGTATGGCTACACCTTC. Its protein is CASSSPPQGPGYGYTF. The chain has TRBV11-2 and TRBJ1-2, with D perhaps TRBD1 (6 bases). V was pared by 4 bases and J by 5 bases, with 20 bases between. This CDR3 is 16 amino acids long. The germline CDR1 and CDR2 sequences are SGHAT and FQNNGV.

The CDR3, as DNA: TGTGCCAGCAGTTACTTTATGACAGGAGGACAGCCCCAGCATTTT. This encodes CASSYFMTGGQPQHF. This chain joins TRBV6-2 or TRBV6-3 and TRBJ1-5; perhaps TRBD1 as D (6 bases). CDR1 MNHEY and CDR2 SVGEGT come from the germline V gene. This CDR3 has 15 amino acids. The V end lost 1 base, the J end lost 7 bases, and 14 bases lay between the germline ends.

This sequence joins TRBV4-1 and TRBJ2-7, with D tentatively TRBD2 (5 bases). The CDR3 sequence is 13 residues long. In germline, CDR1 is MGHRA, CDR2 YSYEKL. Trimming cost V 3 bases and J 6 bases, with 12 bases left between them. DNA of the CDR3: TGCGCCAGCAGCCATCGATCGGGGTTCGAGCAGTACTTC. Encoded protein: CASSHRSGFEQYF.

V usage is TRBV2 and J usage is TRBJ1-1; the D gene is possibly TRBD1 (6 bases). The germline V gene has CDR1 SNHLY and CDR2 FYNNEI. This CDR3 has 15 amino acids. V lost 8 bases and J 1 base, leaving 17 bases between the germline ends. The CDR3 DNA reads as TGTGCCAGCCCCACAAAACAGGGCGCGAACACTGAAGCTTTCTTT. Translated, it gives CASPTKQGANTEAFF.

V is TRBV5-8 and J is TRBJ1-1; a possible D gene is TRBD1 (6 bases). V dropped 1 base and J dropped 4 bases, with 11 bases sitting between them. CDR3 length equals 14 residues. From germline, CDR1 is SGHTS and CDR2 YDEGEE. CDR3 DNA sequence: TGTGCCAGCAGCTTGAGGGGGAGGACCACTGAAGCTTTCTTT. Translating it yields CASSLRGRTTEAFF.

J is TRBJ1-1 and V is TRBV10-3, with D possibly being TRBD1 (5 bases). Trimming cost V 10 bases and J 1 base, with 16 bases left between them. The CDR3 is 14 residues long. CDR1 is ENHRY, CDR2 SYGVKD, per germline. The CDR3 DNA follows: TGTGCCACCAGGGTGCTTGGGGAGAACACTGAAGCTTTCTTT. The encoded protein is CATRVLGENTEAFF.

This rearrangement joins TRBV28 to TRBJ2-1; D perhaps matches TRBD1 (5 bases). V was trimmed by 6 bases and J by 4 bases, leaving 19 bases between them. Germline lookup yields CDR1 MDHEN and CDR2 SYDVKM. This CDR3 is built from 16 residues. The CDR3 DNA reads TGTGCCAGCAGGACACGTGGGGCTCAGAGATACAATGAGCAGTTCTTC. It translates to CASRTRGAQRYNEQFF.

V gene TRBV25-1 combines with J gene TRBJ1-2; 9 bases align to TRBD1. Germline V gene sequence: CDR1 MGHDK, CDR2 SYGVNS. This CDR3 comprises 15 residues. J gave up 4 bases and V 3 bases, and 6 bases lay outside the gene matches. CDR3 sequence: CASSDTGGRTYGYTF. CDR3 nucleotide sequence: TGTGCCAGCAGTGATACAGGGGGCCGAACCTATGGCTACACCTTC.

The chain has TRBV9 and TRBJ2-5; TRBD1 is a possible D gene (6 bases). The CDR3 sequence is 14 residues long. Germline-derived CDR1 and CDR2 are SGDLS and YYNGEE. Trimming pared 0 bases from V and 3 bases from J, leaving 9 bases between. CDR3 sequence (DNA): TGTGCCAGCAGCGTAGGGGGACAAAAAGAGACCCAGTACTTC. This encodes CASSVGGQKETQYF.

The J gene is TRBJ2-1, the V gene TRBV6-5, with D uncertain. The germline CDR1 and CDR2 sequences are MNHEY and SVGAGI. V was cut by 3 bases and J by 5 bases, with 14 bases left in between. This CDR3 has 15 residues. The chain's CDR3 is CASSYRGVGDNEQFF. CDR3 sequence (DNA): TGTGCCAGCAGTTATAGAGGAGTTGGAGACAATGAGCAGTTCTTC.

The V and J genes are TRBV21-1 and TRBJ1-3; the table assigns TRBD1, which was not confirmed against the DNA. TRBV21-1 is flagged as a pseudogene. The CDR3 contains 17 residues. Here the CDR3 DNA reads TGTGCCAGCGGGATCTTCCCAGGGTCCTTAGCTGGAAACACCATATATTTT. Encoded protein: CASGIFPGSLAGNTIYF.

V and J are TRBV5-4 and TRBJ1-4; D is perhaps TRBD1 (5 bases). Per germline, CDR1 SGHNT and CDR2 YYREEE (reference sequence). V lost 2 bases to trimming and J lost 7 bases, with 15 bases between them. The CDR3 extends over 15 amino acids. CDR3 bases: TGTGCCAGCAGCTTCCCCTGGGGGATCGGTGAAAAACTGTTTTTT. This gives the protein CASSFPWGIGEKLFF. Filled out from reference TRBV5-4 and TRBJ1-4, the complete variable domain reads ETGVTQSPTHLIKTRGQQVTLRCSSQSGHNTVSWYQQALGQGPQFIFQYYREEENGRGNFPPRFSGLQFPNYSSELNVNALELDDSALYLCASSFPWGIGEKLFFGSGTQLSVL.

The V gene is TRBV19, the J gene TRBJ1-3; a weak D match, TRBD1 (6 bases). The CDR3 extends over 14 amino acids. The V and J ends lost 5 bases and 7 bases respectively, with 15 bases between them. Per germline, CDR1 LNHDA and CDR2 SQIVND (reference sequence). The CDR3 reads CASSAQQGYNTIYF. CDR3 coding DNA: TGTGCCAGTAGTGCGCAACAGGGCTACAACACCATATATTTT. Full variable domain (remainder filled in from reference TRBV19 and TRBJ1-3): DGGITQSPKYLFRKEGQNVTLSCEQNLNHDAMYWYRQDPGQGLRLIYYSQIVNDFQKGDIAEGYSVSREKKESFPLTVTSAQKNPTAFYLCASSAQQGYNTIYFGEGSWLTVV.

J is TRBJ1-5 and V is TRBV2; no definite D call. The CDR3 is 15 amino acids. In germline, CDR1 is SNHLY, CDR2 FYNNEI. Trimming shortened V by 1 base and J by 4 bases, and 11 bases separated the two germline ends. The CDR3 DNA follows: TGTGCCAGCAGTGAAGGGATGGTAGGGAATCAGCCCCAGCATTTT. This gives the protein CASSEGMVGNQPQHF.